These 5 T cell receptor beta chains originate from one sample sequenced in a study of shared clonotypes between healthy human individuals. CD45RO-negative, CCR7-selected cells formed the naive CD8 fraction, which excluded terminally differentiated effector memory CD45RA+ cells. The method was immunoSEQ multiplex PCR; TCRdb's version includes in-frame clones alone and lacks a portion of them. The sample includes about 2 million clones, less than 95% of them seen just once. The sequenced material came from naive CD8+ T cells sorted from blood. The receptor source for this set is a man aged 18 to 29 in good health.

For this clone: Other DNA variants within this sample encode the same CDR3. The chain has TRBV7-9 and TRBJ1-2; the match to TRBD1 covers 9 bases. The CDR3 has 13 residues. V trimming: 5 bases; J trimming: 6 bases; junction bases outside the gene matches: 4. CDR1 and CDR2 from the germline V gene are SEHNR and FQNEAQ (reference sequence). DNA of the CDR3: TGTGCCAGCAGCCCTACAGGGGGCGATGGCTACACCTTC. This codes for CASSPTGGDGYTF.

The rearrangement links TRBV5-6 to TRBJ2-2; D is uncertain. From germline, CDR1 is SGHDT and CDR2 YYEEEE. Trimming stripped 4 bases from V and 4 bases from J, with 20 bases between. CDR3 size: 17 residues. CDR3 residues: CASSHNPWSESTGELFF. Here the CDR3 DNA reads TGTGCCAGCAGCCATAACCCCTGGTCAGAGAGCACCGGGGAGCTGTTTTTT.

The chain is built from TRBV25-1 and TRBJ2-7, with D tentatively TRBD2 (7 bases). Germline CDR1 MGHDK, CDR2 SYGVNS. The CDR3 spans 14 residues. Trimming removed 1 base at V and 6 bases at J, with 13 bases between. CDR3 nucleotides: TGTGCCAGCAGTGAATGGGGCGGGGGCCTCGAGCAGTACTTC. Its translation: CASSEWGGGLEQYF.

This chain connects TRBV2 to TRBJ2-7, with 12 positions matching TRBD1. CDR1 and CDR2 (germline): SNHLY, FYNNEI. The V segment lost 8 bases and the J segment 2 bases; nucleotides outside the gene matches: 4. The CDR3 length is 14 residues. Here the CDR3 DNA reads TGTGCCAGCGAGGGACAGGGGGCGGCCTACGAGCAGTACTTC. Protein: CASEGQGAAYEQYF. Using reference TRBV2 and TRBJ2-7 for the parts outside the CDR3, the full variable domain is EPEVTQTPSHQVTQMGQEVILRCVPISNHLYFYWYRQILGQKVEFLVSFYNNEISEKSEIFDDQFSVERPDGSNFTLKIRSTKLEDSAMYFCASEGQGAAYEQYFGPGTRLTVT.

The chain employs TRBV9 and TRBJ2-3, with 9 bases aligning to TRBD2. Germline values: CDR1 SGDLS, CDR2 YYNGEE. Trimming removed 3 bases from V and 5 bases from J; junction bases left unmatched: 22. The CDR3 consists of 20 residues. CDR3 in DNA: TGTGCCAGCAGCGATAGTAGCGGGACTAGCATTCCGACCGTCCAAGATACGCAGTATTTT. It specifies CASSDSSGTSIPTVQDTQYF. The whole variable domain, filled in from reference TRBV9 and TRBJ2-3, reads DSGVTQTPKHLITATGQRVTLRCSPRSGDLSVYWYQQSLDQGLQFLIQYYNGEERAKGNILERFSAQQFPDLHSELNLSSLELGDSALYFCASSDSSGTSIPTVQDTQYFGPGTRLTVL.